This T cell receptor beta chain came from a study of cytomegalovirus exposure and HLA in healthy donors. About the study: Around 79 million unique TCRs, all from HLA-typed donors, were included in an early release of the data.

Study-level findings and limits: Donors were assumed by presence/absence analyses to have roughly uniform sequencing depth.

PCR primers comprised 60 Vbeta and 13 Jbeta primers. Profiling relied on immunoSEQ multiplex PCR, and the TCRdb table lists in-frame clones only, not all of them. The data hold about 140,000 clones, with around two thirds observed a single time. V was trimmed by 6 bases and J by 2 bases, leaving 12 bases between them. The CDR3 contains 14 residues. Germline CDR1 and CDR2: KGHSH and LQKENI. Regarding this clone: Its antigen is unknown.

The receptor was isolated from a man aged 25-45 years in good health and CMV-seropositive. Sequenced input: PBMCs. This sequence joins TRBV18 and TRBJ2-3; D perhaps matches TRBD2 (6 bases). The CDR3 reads CASSATSLTDTQYF. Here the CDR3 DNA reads TGTGCCAGCTCGGCGACTAGTCTCACAGATACGCAGTATTTT.